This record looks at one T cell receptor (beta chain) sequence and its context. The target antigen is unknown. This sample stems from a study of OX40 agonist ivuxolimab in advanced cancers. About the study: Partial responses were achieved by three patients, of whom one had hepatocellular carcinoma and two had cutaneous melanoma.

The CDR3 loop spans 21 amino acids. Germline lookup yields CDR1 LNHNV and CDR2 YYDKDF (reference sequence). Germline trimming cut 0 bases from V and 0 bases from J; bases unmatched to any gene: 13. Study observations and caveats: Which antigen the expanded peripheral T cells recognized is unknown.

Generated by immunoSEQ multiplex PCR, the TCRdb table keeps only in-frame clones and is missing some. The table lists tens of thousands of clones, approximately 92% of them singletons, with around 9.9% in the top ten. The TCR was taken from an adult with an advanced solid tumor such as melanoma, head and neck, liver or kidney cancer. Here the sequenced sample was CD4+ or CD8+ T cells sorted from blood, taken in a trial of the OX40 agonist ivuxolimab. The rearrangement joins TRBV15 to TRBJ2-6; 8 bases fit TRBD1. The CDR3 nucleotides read TGTGCCACCAGCAGAGATCGATGGCAGGACAGGGCCTTCTCTGGGGCCAACGTCCTGACTTTC. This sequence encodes CATSRDRWQDRAFSGANVLTF.